The rows below give T cell receptor beta chains drawn from one sample of a study of response to subunit inactivated influenza vaccine. TCRdb recomputed calls from the RT-PCR reads with MiXCR, one row per CDR3 protein. Of roughly 670,000 distinct CDR3 sequences detected, about 14% appear once; the ten largest clones hold about 7.4%. The input for sequencing was PBMCs from blood, taken around 14 days before vaccination. These receptor sequences come from a middle-aged man who received an inactivated influenza vaccine. The CDR3 runs from the conserved cysteine through the conserved F or W. D genes are given only for firm matches. Clone size is given for some rows only: seen once, a few or many times, or a class if the clone is expanded.

abundance	d_gene	j_gene	v_gene	CDR3aa	CDR3nt
-	-	TRBJ1-1	TRBV14	CASNYMSRDKNTEAFF	TGTGCCAGCAACTACATGTCAAGGGATAAGAACACTGAAGCTTTCTTT
few	TRBD1	TRBJ2-1	TRBV11-2	CASSLIRGIYNEQFF	TGTGCCAGCAGCTTAATCAGGGGGATCTACAATGAGCAGTTCTTC
few	TRBD2	TRBJ2-7	TRBV5-1	CASSPIMTSGDSYEQYF	TGCGCCAGCAGCCCTATTATGACTAGCGGGGATTCCTACGAGCAGTACTTC
few	TRBD2	TRBJ2-3	TRBV29-1	CSVVAGGYTDTQYF	TGCAGCGTTGTAGCGGGGGGCTACACAGATACGCAGTATTTT
many	TRBD1	TRBJ1-6	TRBV5-1	CASSLVPSGTGDVSYNSPLHF	TGCGCCAGCAGCTTGGTCCCCTCCGGGACAGGGGATGTGTCCTATAATTCACCCCTCCACTTT
-	TRBD2	TRBJ2-3	TRBV15	CATSRDRTRADTQYF	TGTGCCACCAGCAGAGATCGGACTAGAGCAGATACGCAGTATTTT
many	TRBD1	TRBJ2-7	TRBV12-3/TRBV12-4	CASRGQGALYEQYF	TGTGCCAGCAGGGGACAGGGGGCTTTATACGAGCAGTACTTC
-	-	TRBJ2-4	TRBV12-3/TRBV12-4	CASSLGDWALKNIQYF	TGTGCCAGCAGTTTAGGGGACTGGGCTCTCAAAAACATTCAGTACTTC
-	-	TRBJ2-2	TRBV12-3/TRBV12-4	CASSFAGPTGELFF	TGTGCCAGCAGTTTTGCCGGTCCCACCGGGGAGCTGTTTTTT
-	TRBD2	TRBJ2-3	TRBV24-1	CATSDSLAGGTDAQYF	TGTGCCACCAGTGATTCACTAGCGGGAGGTACAGATGCGCAGTATTTT
-	TRBD2	TRBJ2-5	TRBV7-6	CASSSNGLAQETQYF	TGTGCCAGCAGCAGCAACGGACTAGCTCAAGAGACCCAGTACTTC
few	-	TRBJ1-1	TRBV11-2	CASSLGLAMNTEAFF	TGTGCCAGCAGCTTAGGCCTCGCTATGAACACTGAAGCTTTCTTT
-	TRBD2	TRBJ2-3	TRBV20-1	CSASHAGGEDTQYF	TGCAGTGCTAGCCATGCGGGGGGAGAAGATACGCAGTATTTT
few	TRBD2	TRBJ2-3	TRBV7-7	CASSPGLAGNTQYF	TGTGCTAGCAGCCCCGGACTAGCCGGAAATACGCAGTATTTT
-	TRBD2	TRBJ2-1	TRBV28	CASSGTSLTNEQFF	TGTGCCAGCAGCGGGACTAGCCTAACCAATGAGCAGTTCTTC
many	TRBD1	TRBJ1-2	TRBV5-6	CASSLQGAGGYTF	TGTGCCAGCAGCTTACAGGGGGCCGGTGGCTACACCTTC
-	-	TRBJ2-7	TRBV7-9	CASSPFGRASYEQYF	TGTGCCAGCAGCCCGTTCGGCAGGGCCTCCTACGAGCAGTACTTC
-	TRBD1	TRBJ1-4	TRBV4-2	CASSQVGTGLEKLLF	TGTGCCAGCAGCCAAGTCGGGACAGGGTTAGAAAAACTGTTATTT
few	-	TRBJ1-1	TRBV6-2/TRBV6-3	CASTRFANTEAFF	TGTGCCAGTACCCGGTTTGCGAACACTGAAGCTTTCTTT
-	-	TRBJ2-2	TRBV30	CAYSRGGSNTGELFF	TGTGCCTATTCTAGGGGGGGTTCGAACACCGGGGAGCTGTTTTTT
-	TRBD1	TRBJ2-2	TRBV2	CASRADRVDTGELFF	TGTGCCAGCAGAGCCGACAGGGTTGATACCGGGGAGCTGTTTTTT
few	-	TRBJ2-7	TRBV20-1	CSAPRGDRPYEQYF	TGCAGTGCTCCCCGGGGAGACAGGCCCTACGAGCAGTACTTC
many	TRBD2	TRBJ2-2	TRBV28	CASSPGLAPTGELFF	TGTGCCAGCAGTCCCGGACTAGCGCCAACCGGGGAGCTGTTTTTT
-	-	TRBJ1-1	TRBV27	CASSRLRGDTEAFF	TGTGCCAGCAGTCGGCTGCGGGGAGACACTGAAGCTTTCTTT
-	-	TRBJ1-5	TRBV5-5	CASSLAGSLGGNQPQHF	TGTGCCAGCAGCTTGGCCGGGAGCCTGGGGGGCAATCAGCCCCAGCATTTT
many	-	TRBJ2-5	TRBV5-1	CASSSLGETQYF	TGCGCCAGCAGCTCTCTGGGAGAGACCCAGTACTTC
-	-	TRBJ2-2	TRBV5-6	CASSLRKLLGELFF	TGTGCCAGCAGCTTGCGGAAACTCTTAGGGGAGCTGTTTTTT
few	-	TRBJ2-7	TRBV5-1	CASSLGSESYEQYF	TGCGCCAGCAGCTTGGGCTCTGAATCCTACGAGCAGTACTTC
-	-	TRBJ2-5	TRBV4-1	CASSQASYQETQYF	TGCGCCAGCAGCCAAGCTTCGTACCAAGAGACCCAGTACTTC
-	TRBD1	TRBJ1-6	TRBV10-3	CAIKEGTGSNSPLHF	TGTGCCATCAAGGAGGGGACAGGATCAAATTCACCCCTCCACTTT